These 3 T cell receptor beta chains share one sample of origin, sequenced in a study of cytomegalovirus exposure and HLA in healthy donors. PCR amplification relied on 60 Vbeta primers (plus 13 Jbeta primers). Assay used: immunoSEQ multiplex PCR; TCRdb lists only in-frame clones, some missing. The sample lists about 130,000 clones, less than 80% occurring once. Specimen: PBMCs. The receptors come from a woman in her fifties or sixties in good health and CMV-seronegative.

The rearrangement uses TRBV19 and TRBJ2-1; tentatively, D is TRBD2 (6 bases). Germline V lookup: CDR1 LNHDA, CDR2 SQIVND (reference sequence). CDR3 size: 14 residues. V was shortened by 7 bases and J by 6 bases, with 16 bases between the two germline ends. The CDR3 loop reads CASMSRAGSNEQFF. CDR3 DNA sequence: TGTGCCAGTATGTCCAGGGCGGGAAGCAATGAGCAGTTCTTC.

The V and J genes are TRBV2 and TRBJ2-3; TRBD2 matches 7 bases. CDR1 and CDR2 from the germline V gene are SNHLY and FYNNEI. The CDR3 has 16 residues. Trimming removed 5 bases from V and 0 bases from J; junction bases left unmatched: 8. The CDR3 coding sequence is TGTGCCAGCAGTACAAAGCGGGGTGCTAGCACAGATACGCAGTATTTT. It yields the protein CASSTKRGASTDTQYF. Using reference TRBV2 and TRBJ2-3 for the parts outside the CDR3, the full variable domain is EPEVTQTPSHQVTQMGQEVILRCVPISNHLYFYWYRQILGQKVEFLVSFYNNEISEKSEIFDDQFSVERPDGSNFTLKIRSTKLEDSAMYFCASSTKRGASTDTQYFGPGTRLTVL.

Details on this clone: The junction shows a germline mismatch at one end, possibly a read error. The chain uses TRBV6-5 and TRBJ2-5; D is undetermined. Germline lookup yields CDR1 MNHEY and CDR2 SVGAGI. The CDR3 loop spans 12 amino acids. CDR3 region: CAISEPKETQYF. In nucleotides, the CDR3 is TGTGCCATCAGTGAGCCAAAAGAGACCCAGTACTTC.